The 15 T cell receptor beta chains reported below all come from one sample, sequenced in a study of blood T cell repertoires in COVID-19. The data were produced by immunoSEQ multiplex PCR, yet TCRdb's version contains in-frame clones alone and is incomplete. There are 250,000 or so clones in the sample; roughly 89% occur only once, and roughly 2% lies in the top ten. Sequenced material: peripheral blood. These receptors were taken from a woman in her sixties with COVID-19, enrolled during active disease.

The chain joins TRBV10-3 to TRBJ1-1; D is unresolved. Trimming stripped 0 bases from V and 2 bases from J, with 13 bases between. CDR3 length: 16 residues. Germline V CDR1 and CDR2: ENHRY, SYGVKD. CDR3 bases: TGTGCCATCAGTGAGTCGAAATACAGAGCTAACACTGAAGCTTTCTTT. It is translated as CAISESKYRANTEAFF.

The chain uses TRBV7-6 and TRBJ1-1; D unresolved. From germline, CDR1 is SGHVS and CDR2 FNYEAQ. The CDR3 spans 13 residues. V lost 5 bases and J 1 base, leaving 8 bases between the germline ends. The CDR3 sequence: CASSQMRNTEAFF. CDR3 DNA sequence: TGTGCCAGCAGCCAAATGCGGAACACTGAAGCTTTCTTT. The full variable domain, in which reference TRBV7-6 and TRBJ1-1 provide the parts outside the CDR3, is GAGVSQSPRYKVTKRGQDVALRCDPISGHVSLYWYRQALGQGPEFLTYFNYEAQQDKSGLPNDRFSAERPEGSISTLTIQRTEQRDSAMYRCASSQMRNTEAFFGQGTRLTVV.

The rearrangement joins TRBV4-2 to TRBJ1-1; D remains unclear. The CDR3 has 12 residues. The V gene lost 4 bases and the J gene lost 1 base, with 4 bases spanning the gap. CDR1 is LGHNA, CDR2 YNFKEQ, per germline. CDR3 nucleotides: TGTGCCAGCAGCCTCAGGAACACTGAAGCTTTCTTT. It yields the protein CASSLRNTEAFF.

The chain has TRBV7-2 and TRBJ1-2; D gene ambiguous. CDR1 SGHTA and CDR2 FQGNSA come from the germline V gene. The CDR3 is 16 amino acids. V was clipped by 3 bases and J by 7 bases, with 21 bases between them. The CDR3: CASSLDLQAPGSGYTF. CDR3 coding DNA: TGTGCCAGCAGCTTGGATCTTCAGGCCCCCGGGAGTGGCTACACCTTC.

The V call is TRBV12-3 or TRBV12-4, the J call TRBJ1-2, with D unresolved. Trimming left V 3 bases short and J 6 bases short, with 11 bases between. The CDR3 totals 13 residues. The CDR3 coding sequence is TGTGCCAGCAGTTTGCGTTCCGGGGATGGCTACACCTTC. It encodes CASSLRSGDGYTF.

The chain recombines TRBV12-2 with TRBJ2-3; TRBD2 reflects the table's D call only, with no check against the DNA. TRBV12-2 is reported as a pseudogene. The CDR3 extends over 15 amino acids. The CDR3 bases are TGTGCAAGTCGCTTACACTATCTTAACCCAGATACGCAGTATTTT. Residues: CASRLHYLNPDTQYF.

This clone was picked up one time. The V gene is TRBV7-2, the J gene TRBJ1-4; no reliable D call. This CDR3 has 15 residues. Germline loops: CDR1 SGHTA, CDR2 FQGNSA. Trimming cost V 5 bases and J 3 bases, with 13 bases left between them. CDR3 DNA sequence: TGTGCCAGCAGCACTCGGAGAGGAGCTAATGAAAAACTGTTTTTT. Residues: CASSTRRGANEKLFF.

This clone was recorded once. The V and J genes are TRBV7-2 and TRBJ2-1; 7 bases agree with TRBD1. Germline assignment: CDR1 SGHTA and CDR2 FQGNSA. The ends lost 7 bases at V and 6 bases at J; junction bases unmatched: 9. The CDR3 spans 14 residues. Written as DNA, the CDR3 is TGTGCCAGCAACATTTACCGGGACAGCAATGAGCAGTTCTTC. Protein product: CASNIYRDSNEQFF. The full variable domain, completed using reference TRBV7-2 and TRBJ2-1, is GAGVSQSPSNKVTEKGKDVELRCDPISGHTALYWYRQSLGQGLEFLIYFQGNSAPDKSGLPSDRFSAERTGGSVSTLTIQRTQQEDSAVYLCASNIYRDSNEQFFGPGTRLTVL.

The CDR3 is CASSLTSDSPLHF. The CDR3 DNA reads as TGTGCCAGCAGCTTAACATCTGATTCACCCCTCCACTTT. The chain uses TRBV7-3 and TRBJ1-6; D call uncertain. Germline CDR1 is SGHTA and CDR2 is FQGTGA. V lost 0 bases to trimming and J lost 8 bases, with 5 bases between them. The CDR3 runs 13 residues.

J is TRBJ2-2 and V is TRBV4-3; possible D gene TRBD2, 5 bases. Germline-derived CDR1 and CDR2 are LGHNA and YSLEER. V was shortened by 0 bases and J by 5 bases, with 16 bases between the two germline ends. The CDR3 is 17 amino acids. CDR3 sequence (DNA): TGCGCCAGCAGCCAAGAGCCTGGAGGAGGAAGGACCGGGGAGCTGTTTTTT. Translated, it gives CASSQEPGGGRTGELFF.

V gene TRBV13 combines with J gene TRBJ1-1, with a possible D match to TRBD1 (5 bases). The CDR3 is 15 residues long. V was pared by 1 base and J by 5 bases, with 14 bases between. Germline V gives CDR1 PRHDT, CDR2 FYEKMQ (reference sequence). CDR3 DNA: TGTGCCAGCAGCTTAGATGCGGGGCTAGGGACTGAAGCTTTCTTT. Protein: CASSLDAGLGTEAFF.

V is TRBV19 and J is TRBJ1-2, with D unclear. The germline V gene has CDR1 LNHDA and CDR2 SQIVND (reference sequence). Trimming took off 5 bases at V and 4 bases at J, with 14 bases between the two ends. The CDR3 length is 14 residues. The CDR3 DNA sequence: TGTGCCAGTAGTTCCCCCGTCAGTCTCTATGGCTACACCTTC. Residues: CASSSPVSLYGYTF.

This chain's CDR3 is CASSLQGSQQFF. The CDR3 DNA is TGTGCCAGCAGTTTACAGGGGTCACAGCAGTTCTTC. V and J are TRBV6-2 or TRBV6-3 and TRBJ2-1; 7 positions match TRBD1. The CDR3 is 12 amino acids. After removal of 4 bases from V and 11 bases from J, the junction contained 5 bases not matched to a gene. Germline V gene lookup returns CDR1 MNHEY and CDR2 SVGEGT.

J is TRBJ2-2 and V is TRBV7-9; D not resolved. The germline gives CDR1 SEHNR, CDR2 FQNEAQ (reference sequence). The CDR3 has 13 residues. Trimming left V 5 bases short and J 5 bases short, with 9 bases between. The CDR3 nucleotides read TGTGCCAGCAGCCGACTCCAAACCGGGGAGCTGTTTTTT. This encodes CASSRLQTGELFF.

The chain joins TRBV15 to TRBJ1-2; tentatively, D is TRBD1 (5 bases). The CDR3 extends over 14 amino acids. Trimming stripped 1 base from V and 2 bases from J, with 8 bases between. Germline V CDR1 and CDR2: LNHNV, YYDKDF (reference sequence). The CDR3 sequence: CATSRVNRNYGYTF. The DNA of the CDR3 is TGTGCCACCAGCAGAGTGAACAGGAACTATGGCTACACCTTC.